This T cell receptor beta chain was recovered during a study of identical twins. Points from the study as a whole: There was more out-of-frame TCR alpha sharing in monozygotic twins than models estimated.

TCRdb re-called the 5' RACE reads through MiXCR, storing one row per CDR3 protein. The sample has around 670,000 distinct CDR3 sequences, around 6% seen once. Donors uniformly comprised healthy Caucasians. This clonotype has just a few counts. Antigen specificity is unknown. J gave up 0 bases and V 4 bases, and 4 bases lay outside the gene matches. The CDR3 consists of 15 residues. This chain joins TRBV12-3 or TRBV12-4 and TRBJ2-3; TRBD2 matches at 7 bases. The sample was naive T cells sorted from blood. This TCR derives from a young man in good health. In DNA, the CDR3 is TGTGCCAGCAGTTCTAGCGGACCTAGCACAGATACGCAGTATTTT. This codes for CASSSSGPSTDTQYF.